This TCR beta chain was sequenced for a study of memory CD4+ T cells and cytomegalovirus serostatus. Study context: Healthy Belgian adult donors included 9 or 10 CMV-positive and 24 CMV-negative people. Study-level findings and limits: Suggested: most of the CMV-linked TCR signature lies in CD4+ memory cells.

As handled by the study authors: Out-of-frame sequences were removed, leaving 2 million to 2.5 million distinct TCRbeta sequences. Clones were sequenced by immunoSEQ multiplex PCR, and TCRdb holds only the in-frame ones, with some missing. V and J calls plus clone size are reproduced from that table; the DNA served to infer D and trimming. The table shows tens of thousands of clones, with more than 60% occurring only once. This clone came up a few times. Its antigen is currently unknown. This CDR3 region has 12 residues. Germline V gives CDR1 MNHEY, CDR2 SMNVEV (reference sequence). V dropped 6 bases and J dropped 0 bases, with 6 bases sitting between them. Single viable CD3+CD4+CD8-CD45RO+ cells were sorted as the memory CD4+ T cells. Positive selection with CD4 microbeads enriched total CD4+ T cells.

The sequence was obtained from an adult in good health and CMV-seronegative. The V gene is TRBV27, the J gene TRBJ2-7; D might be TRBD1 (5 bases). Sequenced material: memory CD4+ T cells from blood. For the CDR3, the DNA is TGTGCCAGCAGGGACAACTCCTACGAGCAGTACTTC. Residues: CASRDNSYEQYF.